The T cell receptor beta chain under discussion was sequenced for a study of blood T cell repertoires in COVID-19. On the study more broadly: Acute and convalescent COVID-19 samples came from the United States, Italy and Spain.

This clone has just a few counts. V lost 7 bases and J lost 0, with 13 bases in between. Germline-derived CDR1 and CDR2 are LNHDA and SQIVND (reference sequence). The CDR3 extends over 14 amino acids. Original handling: Amplifying reference gene primers gave estimates of nucleated cell counts. The table came from immunoSEQ multiplex PCR; TCRdb's copy has only in-frame clones and leaves some out. V and J calls and clone size are copied from that table; D and trimming were computed from the DNA. Of a few hundred thousand clones in the sample, 85% were seen once. V and J are TRBV19 and TRBJ2-7, with D possibly TRBD1 on 6 matching bases. The TCR sequence derives from a man aged 35 to 55 who had recovered from COVID-19. Sample: PBMCs or T cells enriched from blood (not recorded which). Here the CDR3 reads CASKSTGSSYEQYF. CDR3 nucleotide sequence: TGTGCCAGTAAATCGACAGGATCCTCCTACGAGCAGTACTTC.